The clone carrying this T cell receptor (beta chain) was seen more than once but under ten times. This entry belongs to a study of T-cell memory formation after mild COVID-19. Study-level information: TCR clusters showed largely donor specificity.

Trimming at V came to 3 bases and at J to 10 bases, leaving 15 bases not matched to a gene. This CDR3 is built from 16 residues. The germline V gene has CDR1 SGHRS and CDR2 YFSETQ. TCRdb ran MiXCR on the 5' RACE reads and lists one entry per CDR3 protein. The data contain around 220,000 distinct CDR3 sequences, about a sixth of them seen just once; the ten biggest clones take up approximately 3.5%. The V gene is TRBV5-1, the J gene TRBJ2-1, with TRBD2 matching over 8 bases. This TCR was sampled from a man aged 18 to 35 who had mild COVID-19 (a few samples of this study predate the infection). Cell type and time point are not known. Source material: PBMCs or a T cell subset sorted from them (not recorded which). In nucleotides, the CDR3 is TGCGCCAGCAGCTCTCCCGCGGGGGGAGAATGGAAGGAGCAGTTCTTC. Its protein product is CASSSPAGGEWKEQFF.